This is a list of T cell receptor beta chains from one sample in a study of early T cells in non-severe SARS-CoV-2 infection. TCRdb ran MiXCR on the 5' RACE reads and lists one entry per CDR3 protein. The sample carries about 66,000 distinct CDR3 sequences, over 20% recorded once. The sequenced sample was whole blood, obtained at baseline. These receptors originate from an adult who was a healthcare worker with PCR-confirmed SARS-CoV-2 infection or an uninfected control (not recorded which). CDR3s include the opening cysteine and the closing phenylalanine or tryptophan. Each record gives: J gene, clone size, V gene, CDR3 protein. Some rows have no size entry. The others give once, few or many, or a class for an expanded clone.

J gene: TRBJ2-7
clone size: -
V gene: TRBV29-1
CDR3 protein: CSVVGSSSGEQYF

J gene: TRBJ2-6
clone size: many
V gene: TRBV6-5
CDR3 protein: CASASKGAPGANVLTF

J gene: TRBJ1-6
clone size: few
V gene: TRBV6-5
CDR3 protein: CASSYMQDVDNSPLHF

J gene: TRBJ2-5
clone size: few
V gene: TRBV30
CDR3 protein: CAWNEGSTIGTQYF

J gene: TRBJ1-5
clone size: -
V gene: TRBV5-5
CDR3 protein: CASSPEGAGGYQPQHF

J gene: TRBJ2-3
clone size: -
V gene: TRBV5-1
CDR3 protein: CASSARPVDTQYF

J gene: TRBJ2-5
clone size: -
V gene: TRBV10-3
CDR3 protein: CAISESGDQETQYF

J gene: TRBJ2-7
clone size: few
V gene: TRBV3-1
CDR3 protein: CASSQLNYEQYF

J gene: TRBJ1-2
clone size: few
V gene: TRBV18
CDR3 protein: CASSPTSDGANYGYTF

J gene: TRBJ1-4
clone size: few
V gene: TRBV25-1
CDR3 protein: CASSLPGQGQTKLFF

J gene: TRBJ1-1
clone size: few
V gene: TRBV29-1
CDR3 protein: CSVVRSTEAFF

J gene: TRBJ2-3
clone size: many
V gene: TRBV7-9
CDR3 protein: CASSLAADTQYF

J gene: TRBJ2-1
clone size: -
V gene: TRBV9
CDR3 protein: CASSIALAGLSNEQFF

J gene: TRBJ2-3
clone size: -
V gene: TRBV20-1
CDR3 protein: CSASGGGESSSTDTQYF

J gene: TRBJ2-1
clone size: once
V gene: TRBV29-1
CDR3 protein: CSVQISADHNEQFF

J gene: TRBJ2-1
clone size: many
V gene: TRBV7-3
CDR3 protein: CASSLTSGGPGNEQFF

J gene: TRBJ2-7
clone size: few
V gene: TRBV20-1
CDR3 protein: CSAIRLIAGGYEQYF

J gene: TRBJ2-7
clone size: -
V gene: TRBV12-3/TRBV12-4
CDR3 protein: CASSLGRVTYYEQYF

J gene: TRBJ2-5
clone size: few
V gene: TRBV7-9
CDR3 protein: CASSLGQIQETQYF

J gene: TRBJ2-3
clone size: few
V gene: TRBV29-1
CDR3 protein: CSVAGTSGGNTQYF

J gene: TRBJ2-3
clone size: few
V gene: TRBV12-3/TRBV12-4
CDR3 protein: CASRTGATDTQYF

J gene: TRBJ2-4
clone size: once
V gene: TRBV18
CDR3 protein: CASSPVAGDIQYF

J gene: TRBJ1-4
clone size: few
V gene: TRBV12-3/TRBV12-4
CDR3 protein: CASSFRSTNEKLFF

J gene: TRBJ1-2
clone size: -
V gene: TRBV9
CDR3 protein: CASEQTYGYTF

J gene: TRBJ2-3
clone size: -
V gene: TRBV21-1
CDR3 protein: CSRGPRIGGCTDTQYF

J gene: TRBJ2-1
clone size: -
V gene: TRBV10-3
CDR3 protein: CAISESIRLAGGEQFF

J gene: TRBJ2-7
clone size: -
V gene: TRBV13
CDR3 protein: CASSLGLSSYEQYF

J gene: TRBJ1-2
clone size: few
V gene: TRBV12-3/TRBV12-4
CDR3 protein: CASSLTWTYGYTF

J gene: TRBJ1-2
clone size: -
V gene: TRBV7-9
CDR3 protein: CASTAFQAYGYTF

J gene: TRBJ2-7
clone size: -
V gene: TRBV27
CDR3 protein: CASSYGETSYEQYF